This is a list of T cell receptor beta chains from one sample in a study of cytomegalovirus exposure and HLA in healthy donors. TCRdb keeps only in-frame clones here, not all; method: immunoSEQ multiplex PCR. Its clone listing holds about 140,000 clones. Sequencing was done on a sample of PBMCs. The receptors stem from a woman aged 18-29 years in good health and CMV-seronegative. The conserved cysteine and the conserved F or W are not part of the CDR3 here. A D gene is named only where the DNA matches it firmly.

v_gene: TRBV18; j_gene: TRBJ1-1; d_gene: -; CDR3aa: ASSPGTPNTEAF
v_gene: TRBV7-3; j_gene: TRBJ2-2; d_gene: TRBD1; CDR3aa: ASSRWDRVNTGELF
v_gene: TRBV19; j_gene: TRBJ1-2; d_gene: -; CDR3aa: ASFQNYGYT
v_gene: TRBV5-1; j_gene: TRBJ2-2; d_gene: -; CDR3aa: ASYHPGTRTGELF
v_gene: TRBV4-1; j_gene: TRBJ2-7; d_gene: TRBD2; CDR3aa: ASSLRLAEYEQY
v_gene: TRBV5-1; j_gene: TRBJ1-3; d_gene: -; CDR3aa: ASSHGLQGNTIY
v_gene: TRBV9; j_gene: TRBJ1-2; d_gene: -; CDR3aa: ASSAQQGPFDYGYT
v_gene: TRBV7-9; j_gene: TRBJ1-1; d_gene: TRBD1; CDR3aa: ASSSLTGANTEAF
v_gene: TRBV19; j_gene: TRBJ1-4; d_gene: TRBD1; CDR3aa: ASGGQGGEKLF
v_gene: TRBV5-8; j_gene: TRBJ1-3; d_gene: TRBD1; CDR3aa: ASSWTGAGNTIY
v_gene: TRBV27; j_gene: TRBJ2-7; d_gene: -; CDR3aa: ASSLRALTYEQY
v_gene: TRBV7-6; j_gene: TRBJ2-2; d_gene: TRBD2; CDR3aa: ASTSSPPLAVNTGELF
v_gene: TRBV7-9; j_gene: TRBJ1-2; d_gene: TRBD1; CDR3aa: ASSLAPTALRGRDGYT
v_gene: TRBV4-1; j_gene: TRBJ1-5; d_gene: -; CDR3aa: ASSQVGSSNQPQH
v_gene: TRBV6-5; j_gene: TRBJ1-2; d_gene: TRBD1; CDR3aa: ASSYSTGATNYGYT
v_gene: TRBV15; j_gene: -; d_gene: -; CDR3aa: ATSLRARVDDEQF
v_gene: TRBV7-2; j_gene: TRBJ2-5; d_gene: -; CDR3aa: ASSPSYQETQY
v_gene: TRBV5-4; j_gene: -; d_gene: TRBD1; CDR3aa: ASSVTGTGVSEQY
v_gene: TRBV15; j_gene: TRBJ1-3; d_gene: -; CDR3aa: ATSRVGAVSSGNTIY
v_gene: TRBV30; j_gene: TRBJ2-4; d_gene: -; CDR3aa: AWSRSMGVNIQY
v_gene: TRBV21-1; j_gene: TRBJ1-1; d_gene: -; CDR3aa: ASSKRPKTASEAF
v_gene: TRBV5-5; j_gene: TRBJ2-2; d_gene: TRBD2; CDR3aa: ASSLGTGGRTRELF
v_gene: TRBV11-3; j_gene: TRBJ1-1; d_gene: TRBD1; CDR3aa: ASSLQGGNTEAF
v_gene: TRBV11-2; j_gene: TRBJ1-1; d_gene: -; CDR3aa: ASSLDRVNMNTEAF